Following are 5 T cell receptor beta chains from one sample sequenced in a study of shared clonotypes between healthy human individuals. Only in-frame clones appear in the TCRdb table, and some are missing; sequencing was by immunoSEQ multiplex PCR. The sample yields 2 million to 2.5 million clones, less than 95% seen once. Material: naive CD4+ T cells from PBMCs. The subset was: CD45RA+ positively selected. These receptors came from a man between 18 and 29 years old in good health. Some clones in this sample may be carry-over from other donors' samples.

The CDR3 here is CASSSGTGVNTGELFF. CDR3 in DNA: TGCGCCAGCAGCTCCGGGACAGGGGTGAACACCGGGGAGCTGTTTTTT. This chain joins TRBV5-1 and TRBJ2-2, with 10 bases matching TRBD1. Germline lookup yields CDR1 SGHRS and CDR2 YFSETQ. CDR3 length equals 16 residues. V was pared by 3 bases and J by 1 base, with 3 bases of the junction left unmatched.

The sample holds one count of this clone. The genes are TRBV6-5 and TRBJ1-5; weak D call: TRBD1 (5 bases). CDR3 length equals 13 residues. CDR1 and CDR2 from the germline V gene are MNHEY and SVGAGI. V was pared by 8 bases and J by 4 bases, with 12 bases between. Here the CDR3 reads CASGTVWNQPQHF. CDR3 DNA: TGTGCCAGCGGGACGGTCTGGAATCAGCCCCAGCATTTT.

The chain couples TRBV28 to TRBJ2-7, with D maybe TRBD2 (6 bases). Germline V gene sequence: CDR1 MDHEN, CDR2 SYDVKM. The V end was cut by 7 bases, the J end by 0 bases, with 16 bases between. This CDR3 contains 15 residues. This CDR3 reads CASTVRAGISYEQYF. CDR3 coding DNA: TGTGCCAGCACAGTGAGGGCGGGAATCTCCTACGAGCAGTACTTC.

This clone was detected once. CDR3 residues: CASTRDPGTGPNTEAFF. The CDR3 DNA is TGTGCCAGCACCCGAGATCCCGGGACAGGGCCGAACACTGAAGCTTTCTTT. The chain couples TRBV9 to TRBJ1-1; 9 bases match TRBD1. Per the germline V gene, CDR1 is SGDLS and CDR2 is YYNGEE. There are 17 residues in the CDR3. Trimming removed 6 bases from V and 1 base from J; junction bases left unmatched: 13.

The chain uses TRBV5-1 and TRBJ2-3, with 7 bases fitting TRBD1. This CDR3 is built from 15 residues. Trimming cost V 6 bases and J 0 bases; bases outside gene matches: 7. In germline, CDR1 is SGHRS, CDR2 YFSETQ. The CDR3 DNA sequence: TGCGCCAGCAACGCAGGGGGTCCTAGCACAGATACGCAGTATTTT. The encoded protein is CASNAGGPSTDTQYF. The variable domain in full, with the rest retrieved from reference TRBV5-1 and TRBJ2-3, is KAGVTQTPRYLIKTRGQQVTLSCSPISGHRSVSWYQQTPGQGLQFLFEYFSETQRNKGNFPGRFSGRQFSNSRSEMNVSTLELGDSALYLCASNAGGPSTDTQYFGPGTRLTVL.